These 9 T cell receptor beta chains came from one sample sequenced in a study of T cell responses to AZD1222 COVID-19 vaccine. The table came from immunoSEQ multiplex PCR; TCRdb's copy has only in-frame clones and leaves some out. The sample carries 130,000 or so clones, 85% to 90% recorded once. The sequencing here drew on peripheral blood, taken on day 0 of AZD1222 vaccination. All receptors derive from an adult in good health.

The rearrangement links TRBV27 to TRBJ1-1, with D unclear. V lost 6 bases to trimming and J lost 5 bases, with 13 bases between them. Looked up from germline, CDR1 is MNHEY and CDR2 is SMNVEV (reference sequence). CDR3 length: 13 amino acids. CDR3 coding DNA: TGTGCCAGCAGCCGTGGGGAGGGTACTGAAGCTTTCTTT. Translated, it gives CASSRGEGTEAFF.

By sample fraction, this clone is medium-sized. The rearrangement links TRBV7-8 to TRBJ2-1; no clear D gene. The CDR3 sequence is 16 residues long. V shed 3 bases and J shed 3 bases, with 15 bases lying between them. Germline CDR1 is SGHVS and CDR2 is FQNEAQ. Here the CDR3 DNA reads TGTGCCAGCAGCTTGGTACAAGACTTGCACTACAATGAGCAGTTCTTC. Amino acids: CASSLVQDLHYNEQFF.

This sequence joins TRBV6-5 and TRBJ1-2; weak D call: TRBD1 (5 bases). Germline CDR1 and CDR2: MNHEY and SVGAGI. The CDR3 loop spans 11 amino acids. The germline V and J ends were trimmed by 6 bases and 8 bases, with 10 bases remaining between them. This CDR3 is CASSGTKGYTF. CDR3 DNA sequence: TGTGCCAGCAGCGGGACTAAAGGCTACACCTTC.

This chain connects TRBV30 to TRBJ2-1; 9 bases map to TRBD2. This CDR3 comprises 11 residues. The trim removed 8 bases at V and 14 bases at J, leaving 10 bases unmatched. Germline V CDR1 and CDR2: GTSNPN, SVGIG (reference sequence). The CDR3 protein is CATSAGGLKFF. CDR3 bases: TGTGCCACGTCAGCGGGAGGCCTTAAGTTCTTC.

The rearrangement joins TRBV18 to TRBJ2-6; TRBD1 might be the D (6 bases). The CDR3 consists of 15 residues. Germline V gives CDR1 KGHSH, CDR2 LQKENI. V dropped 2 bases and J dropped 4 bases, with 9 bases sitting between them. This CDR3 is CASSPNRVGANVLTF. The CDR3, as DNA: TGTGCCAGCTCACCAAACAGGGTCGGGGCCAACGTCCTGACTTTC.

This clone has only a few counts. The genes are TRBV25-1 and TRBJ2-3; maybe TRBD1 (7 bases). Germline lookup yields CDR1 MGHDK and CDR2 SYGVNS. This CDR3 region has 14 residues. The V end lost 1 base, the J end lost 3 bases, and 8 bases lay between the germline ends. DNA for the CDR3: TGTGCCAGCAGTGAATCAGGGGGGACAGATACGCAGTATTTT. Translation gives CASSESGGTDTQYF. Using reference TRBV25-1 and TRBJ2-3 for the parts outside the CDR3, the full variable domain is EADIYQTPRYLVIGTGKKITLECSQTMGHDKMYWYQQDPGMELHLIHYSYGVNSTEKGDLSSESTVSRIRTEHFPLTLESARPSHTSQYLCASSESGGTDTQYFGPGTRLTVL.

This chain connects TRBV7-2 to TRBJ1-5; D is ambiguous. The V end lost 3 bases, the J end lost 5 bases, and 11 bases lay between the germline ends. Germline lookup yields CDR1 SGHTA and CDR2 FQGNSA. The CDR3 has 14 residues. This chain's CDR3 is CASSLGGEHQPQHF. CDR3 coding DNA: TGTGCCAGCAGCTTGGGTGGCGAGCATCAGCCCCAGCATTTT.

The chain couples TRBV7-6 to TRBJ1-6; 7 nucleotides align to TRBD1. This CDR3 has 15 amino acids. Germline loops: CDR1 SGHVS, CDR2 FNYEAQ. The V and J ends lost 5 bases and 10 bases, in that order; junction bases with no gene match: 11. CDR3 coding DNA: TGTGCCAGCAGCGCTGTCTTGTCAGGGGGGTCACCCCTCCACTTT. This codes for CASSAVLSGGSPLHF. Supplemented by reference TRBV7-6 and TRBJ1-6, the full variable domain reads GAGVSQSPRYKVTKRGQDVALRCDPISGHVSLYWYRQALGQGPEFLTYFNYEAQQDKSGLPNDRFSAERPEGSISTLTIQRTEQRDSAMYRCASSAVLSGGSPLHFGNGTRLTVT.

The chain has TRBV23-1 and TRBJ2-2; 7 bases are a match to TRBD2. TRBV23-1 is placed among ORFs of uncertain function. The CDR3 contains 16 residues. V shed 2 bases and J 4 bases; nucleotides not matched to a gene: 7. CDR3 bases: TGCGCCAGCAGTCAAGGTCGGCGGGAGACCACCGGGGAGCTGTTTTTT. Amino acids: CASSQGRRETTGELFF.